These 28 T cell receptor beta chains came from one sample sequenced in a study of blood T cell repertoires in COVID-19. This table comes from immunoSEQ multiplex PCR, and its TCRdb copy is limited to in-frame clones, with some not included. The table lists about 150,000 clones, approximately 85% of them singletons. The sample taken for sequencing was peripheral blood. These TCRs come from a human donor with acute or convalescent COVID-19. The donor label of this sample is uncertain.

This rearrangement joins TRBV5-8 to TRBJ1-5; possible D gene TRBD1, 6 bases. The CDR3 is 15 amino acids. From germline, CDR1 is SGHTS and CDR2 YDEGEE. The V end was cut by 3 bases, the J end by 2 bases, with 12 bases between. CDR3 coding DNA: TGTGCCAGCAGCTCAGGGGACAACCGCAATCAGCCCCAGCATTTT. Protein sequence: CASSSGDNRNQPQHF. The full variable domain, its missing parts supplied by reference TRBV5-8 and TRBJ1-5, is EAGVTQSPTHLIKTRGQQATLRCSPISGHTSVYWYQQALGLGLQFLLWYDEGEERNRGNFPPRFSGRQFPNYSSELNVNALELEDSALYLCASSSGDNRNQPQHFGDGTRLSIL.

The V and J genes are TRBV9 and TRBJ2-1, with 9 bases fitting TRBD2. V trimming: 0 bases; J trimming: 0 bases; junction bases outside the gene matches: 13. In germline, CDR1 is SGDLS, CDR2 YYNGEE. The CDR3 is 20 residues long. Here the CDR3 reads CASSVVLGTSGCSSYNEQFF. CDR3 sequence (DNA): TGTGCCAGCAGCGTAGTCCTGGGCACTAGCGGGTGTAGCTCCTACAATGAGCAGTTCTTC.

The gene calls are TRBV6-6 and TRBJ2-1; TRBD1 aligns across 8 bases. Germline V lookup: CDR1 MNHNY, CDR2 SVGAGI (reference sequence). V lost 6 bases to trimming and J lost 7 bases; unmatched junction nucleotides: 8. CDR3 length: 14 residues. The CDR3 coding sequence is TGTGCCAGCAGGACGGACAGGGATTTGAATGAGCAGTTCTTC. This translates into CASRTDRDLNEQFF.

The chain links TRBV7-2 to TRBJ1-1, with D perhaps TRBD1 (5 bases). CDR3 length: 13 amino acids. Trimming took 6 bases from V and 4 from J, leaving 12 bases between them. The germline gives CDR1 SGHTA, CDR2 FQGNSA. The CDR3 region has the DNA TGTGCCAGCAGTTCACAGGCGAGCACTGAAGCTTTCTTT. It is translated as CASSSQASTEAFF.

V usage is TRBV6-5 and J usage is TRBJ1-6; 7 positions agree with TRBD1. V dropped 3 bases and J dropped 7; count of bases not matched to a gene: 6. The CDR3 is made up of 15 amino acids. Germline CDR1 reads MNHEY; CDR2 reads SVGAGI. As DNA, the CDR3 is TGTGCCAGCAGTTATTTGGGACAGTCAAATTCACCCCTCCACTTT. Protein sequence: CASSYLGQSNSPLHF.

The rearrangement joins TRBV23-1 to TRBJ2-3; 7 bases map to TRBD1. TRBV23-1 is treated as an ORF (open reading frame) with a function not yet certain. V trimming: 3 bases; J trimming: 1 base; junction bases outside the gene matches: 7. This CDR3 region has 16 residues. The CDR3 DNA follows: TGCGCCAGCAGTCACTTCGACAGGGAAGGCACAGATACGCAGTATTTT. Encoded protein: CASSHFDREGTDTQYF.

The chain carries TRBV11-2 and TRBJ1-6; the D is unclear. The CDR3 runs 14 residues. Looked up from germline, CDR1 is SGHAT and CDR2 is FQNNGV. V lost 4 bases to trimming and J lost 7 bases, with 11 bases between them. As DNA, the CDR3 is TGTGCCAGCAGCTCGGGCGGGAAAAATTCACCCCTCCACTTT. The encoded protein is CASSSGGKNSPLHF.

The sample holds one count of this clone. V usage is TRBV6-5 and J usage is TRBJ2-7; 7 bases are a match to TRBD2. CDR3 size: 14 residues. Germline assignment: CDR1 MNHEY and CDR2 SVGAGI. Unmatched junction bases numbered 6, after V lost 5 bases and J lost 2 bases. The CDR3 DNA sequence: TGTGCCAGCAGTCCCATAGCGGGCCCCTACGAGCAGTACGTC. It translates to CASSPIAGPYEQYV.

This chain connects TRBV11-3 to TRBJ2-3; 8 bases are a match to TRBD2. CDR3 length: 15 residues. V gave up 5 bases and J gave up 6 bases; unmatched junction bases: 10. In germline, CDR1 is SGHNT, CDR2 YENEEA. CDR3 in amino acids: CASSPNPGGHDTQYF. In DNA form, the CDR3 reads TGTGCCAGCAGCCCGAACCCGGGGGGGCACGATACGCAGTATTTT.

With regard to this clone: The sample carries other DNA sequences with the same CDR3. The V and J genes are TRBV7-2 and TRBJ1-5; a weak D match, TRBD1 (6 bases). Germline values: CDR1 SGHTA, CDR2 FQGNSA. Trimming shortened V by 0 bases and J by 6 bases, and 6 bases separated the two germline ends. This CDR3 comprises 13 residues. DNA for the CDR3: TGTGCCAGCAGCTTAGCAGGGGGTCAGCCCCAGCATTTT. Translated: CASSLAGGQPQHF. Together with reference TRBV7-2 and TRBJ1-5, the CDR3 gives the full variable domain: GAGVSQSPSNKVTEKGKDVELRCDPISGHTALYWYRQSLGQGLEFLIYFQGNSAPDKSGLPSDRFSAERTGGSVSTLTIQRTQQEDSAVYLCASSLAGGQPQHFGDGTRLSIL.

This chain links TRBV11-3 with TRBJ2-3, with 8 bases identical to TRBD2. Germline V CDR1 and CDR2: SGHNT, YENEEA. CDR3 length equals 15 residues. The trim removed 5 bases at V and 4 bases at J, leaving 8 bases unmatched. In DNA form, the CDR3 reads TGTGCCAGCAGCCTGGACGGGGGGGGCTCAGATACGCAGTATTTT. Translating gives CASSLDGGGSDTQYF.

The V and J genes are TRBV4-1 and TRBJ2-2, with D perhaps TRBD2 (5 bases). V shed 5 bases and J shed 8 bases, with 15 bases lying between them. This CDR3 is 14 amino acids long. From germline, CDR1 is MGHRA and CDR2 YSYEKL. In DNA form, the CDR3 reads TGCGCCAGCAGCAAGGTGGGAGTCTGGGGGGAGCTGTTTTTT. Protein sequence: CASSKVGVWGELFF.

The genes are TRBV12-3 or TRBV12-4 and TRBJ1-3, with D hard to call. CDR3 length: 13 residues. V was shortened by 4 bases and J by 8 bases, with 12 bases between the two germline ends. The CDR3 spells CASSYYLGDTIYF. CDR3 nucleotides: TGTGCCAGCAGTTATTACCTCGGAGACACCATATATTTT.

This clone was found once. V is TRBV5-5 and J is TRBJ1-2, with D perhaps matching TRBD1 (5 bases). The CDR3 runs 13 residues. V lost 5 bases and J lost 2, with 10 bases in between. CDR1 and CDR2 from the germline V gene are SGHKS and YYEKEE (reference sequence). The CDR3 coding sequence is TGTGCCAGCAGGACAGATCCCAACTATGGCTACACCTTC. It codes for CASRTDPNYGYTF.

The CDR3 loop is CASSRSSYNEQFF. DNA of the CDR3: TGCGCCAGCAGCCGGAGCTCCTACAATGAGCAGTTCTTC. The chain carries TRBV5-1 and TRBJ2-1, with D hard to call. The CDR3 loop spans 13 amino acids. V dropped 4 bases and J dropped 0 bases, with 5 bases sitting between them. From germline, CDR1 is SGHRS and CDR2 YFSETQ. The full variable domain, in which reference TRBV5-1 and TRBJ2-1 provide the parts outside the CDR3, is KAGVTQTPRYLIKTRGQQVTLSCSPISGHRSVSWYQQTPGQGLQFLFEYFSETQRNKGNFPGRFSGRQFSNSRSEMNVSTLELGDSALYLCASSRSSYNEQFFGPGTRLTVL.

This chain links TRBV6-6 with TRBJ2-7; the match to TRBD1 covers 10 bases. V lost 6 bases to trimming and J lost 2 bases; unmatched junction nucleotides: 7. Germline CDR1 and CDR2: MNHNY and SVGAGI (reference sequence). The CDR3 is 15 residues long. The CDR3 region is CASSIGTGAAYEQYF. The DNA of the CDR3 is TGTGCCAGCAGCATCGGGACAGGGGCGGCCTACGAGCAGTACTTC.

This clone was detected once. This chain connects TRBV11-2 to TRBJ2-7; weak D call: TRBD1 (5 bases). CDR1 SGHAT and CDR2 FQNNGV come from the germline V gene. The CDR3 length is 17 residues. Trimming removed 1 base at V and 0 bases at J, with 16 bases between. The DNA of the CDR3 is TGTGCCAGCAGCTTAGTATTTTGGGGCTCTAGCTCCTACGAGCAGTACTTC. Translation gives CASSLVFWGSSSYEQYF.

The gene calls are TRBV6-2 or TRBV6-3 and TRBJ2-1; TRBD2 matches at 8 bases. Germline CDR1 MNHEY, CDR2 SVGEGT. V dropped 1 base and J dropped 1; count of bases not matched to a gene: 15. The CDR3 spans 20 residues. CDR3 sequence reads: CASSYWEGSGALGSYNEQFF. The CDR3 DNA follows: TGTGCCAGCAGTTACTGGGAGGGTAGCGGGGCCTTGGGTTCCTACAATGAGCAGTTCTTC.

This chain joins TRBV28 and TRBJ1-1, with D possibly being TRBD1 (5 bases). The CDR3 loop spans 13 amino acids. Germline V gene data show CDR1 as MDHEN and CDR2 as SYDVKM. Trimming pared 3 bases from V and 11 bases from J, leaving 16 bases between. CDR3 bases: TGTGCCAGCAGTTTGGACCGCAGGGATAACGCTTTCTTT. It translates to CASSLDRRDNAFF.

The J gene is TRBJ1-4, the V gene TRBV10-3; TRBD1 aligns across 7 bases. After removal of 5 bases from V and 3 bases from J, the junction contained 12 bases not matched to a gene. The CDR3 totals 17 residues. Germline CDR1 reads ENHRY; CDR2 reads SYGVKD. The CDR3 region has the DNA TGTGCCATCAGTACAGACAGGGCGGCTCGGGCTAATGAAAAACTGTTTTTT. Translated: CAISTDRAARANEKLFF.

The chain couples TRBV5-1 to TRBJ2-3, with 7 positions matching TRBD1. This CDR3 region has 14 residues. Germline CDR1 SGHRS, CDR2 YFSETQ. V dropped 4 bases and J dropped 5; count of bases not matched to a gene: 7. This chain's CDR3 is CASSPGQNGDTQYF. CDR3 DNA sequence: TGCGCCAGCAGCCCGGGACAGAACGGAGATACGCAGTATTTT.

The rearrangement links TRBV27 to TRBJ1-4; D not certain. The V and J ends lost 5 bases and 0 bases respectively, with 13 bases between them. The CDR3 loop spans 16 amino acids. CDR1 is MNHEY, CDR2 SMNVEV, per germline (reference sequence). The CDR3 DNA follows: TGTGCCAGCAGTCCCCTTTTGAGCGCAACTAATGAAAAACTGTTTTTT. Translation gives CASSPLLSATNEKLFF.

CDR3 residues: CASSVGPPGGKGTEAFF. CDR3 DNA sequence: TGTGCCAGCAGCGTAGGTCCCCCAGGGGGCAAGGGCACTGAAGCTTTCTTT. J is TRBJ1-1 and V is TRBV9, with TRBD1 matching 8 bases. CDR3 size: 17 residues. With 0 bases clipped from V and 4 bases from J, the junction kept 11 bases outside the gene matches. Germline V gene sequence: CDR1 SGDLS, CDR2 YYNGEE.

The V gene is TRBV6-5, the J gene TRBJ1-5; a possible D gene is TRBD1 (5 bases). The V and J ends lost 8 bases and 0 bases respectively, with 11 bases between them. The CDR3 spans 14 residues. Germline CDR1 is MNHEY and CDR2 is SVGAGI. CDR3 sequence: CASDGDYSNQPQHF. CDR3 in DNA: TGTGCCAGCGATGGGGACTATAGCAATCAGCCCCAGCATTTT.

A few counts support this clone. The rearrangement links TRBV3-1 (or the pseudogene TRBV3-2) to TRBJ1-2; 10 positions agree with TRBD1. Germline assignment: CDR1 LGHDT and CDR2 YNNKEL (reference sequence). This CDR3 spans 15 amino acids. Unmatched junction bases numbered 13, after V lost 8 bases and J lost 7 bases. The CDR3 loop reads CASFSTGTGAGGYTF. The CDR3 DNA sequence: TGTGCCAGCTTCTCAACCGGGACAGGGGCTGGTGGCTACACCTTC.

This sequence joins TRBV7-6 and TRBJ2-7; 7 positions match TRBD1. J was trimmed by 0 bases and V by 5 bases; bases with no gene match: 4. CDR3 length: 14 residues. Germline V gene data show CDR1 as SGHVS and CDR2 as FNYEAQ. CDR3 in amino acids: CASSRDSDSYEQYF. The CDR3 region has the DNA TGTGCCAGCAGCCGGGACAGCGACTCCTACGAGCAGTACTTC.

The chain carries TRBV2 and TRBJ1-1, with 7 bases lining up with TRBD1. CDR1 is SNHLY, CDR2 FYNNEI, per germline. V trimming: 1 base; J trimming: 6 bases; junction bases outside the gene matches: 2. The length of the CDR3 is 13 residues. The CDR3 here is CASSEDRGPEAFF. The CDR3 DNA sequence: TGTGCCAGCAGTGAAGACAGGGGCCCTGAAGCTTTCTTT.

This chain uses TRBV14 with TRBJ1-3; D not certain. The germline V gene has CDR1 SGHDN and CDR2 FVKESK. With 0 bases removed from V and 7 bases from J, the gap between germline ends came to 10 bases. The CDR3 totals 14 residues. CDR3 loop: CASSQDARGNTIYF. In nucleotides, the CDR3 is TGTGCCAGCAGCCAAGATGCCCGCGGGAACACCATATATTTT.